This paragraph reports one T cell receptor (beta chain). Assay: immunoSEQ multiplex PCR; the TCRdb copy retains only in-frame clones and omits some. The sample lists tens of thousands of clones, 80% to 95% occurring once. These data belong to a study of technical replicates of blood from a few donors. CDR1 is SGDLS, CDR2 YYNGEE, per germline. Deletions cut 7 bases from V and 1 base from J, with 18 bases between. The CDR3 loop spans 17 amino acids. This TCR came from a human donor in good health. What was sequenced was T cells isolated from PBMCs. The rearrangement links TRBV9 to TRBJ2-6; perhaps TRBD2 as D (6 bases). The CDR3 loop is CASRTGTSFSGANVLTF. Here the CDR3 DNA reads TGTGCCAGCCGTACCGGGACTTCGTTTTCTGGGGCCAACGTCCTGACTTTC.